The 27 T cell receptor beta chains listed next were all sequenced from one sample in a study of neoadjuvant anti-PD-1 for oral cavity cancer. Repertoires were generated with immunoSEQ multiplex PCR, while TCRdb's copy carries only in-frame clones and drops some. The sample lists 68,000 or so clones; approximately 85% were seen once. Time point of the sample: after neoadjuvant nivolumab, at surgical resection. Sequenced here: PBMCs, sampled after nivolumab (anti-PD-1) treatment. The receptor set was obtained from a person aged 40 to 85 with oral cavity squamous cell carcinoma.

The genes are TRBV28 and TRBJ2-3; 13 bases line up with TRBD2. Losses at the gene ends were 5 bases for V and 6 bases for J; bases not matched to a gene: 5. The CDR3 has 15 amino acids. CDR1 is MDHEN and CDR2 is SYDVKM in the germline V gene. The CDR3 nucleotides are TGTGCCAGCAGTGTGACTAGCGGGAGGATGGATACGCAGTATTTT. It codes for CASSVTSGRMDTQYF.

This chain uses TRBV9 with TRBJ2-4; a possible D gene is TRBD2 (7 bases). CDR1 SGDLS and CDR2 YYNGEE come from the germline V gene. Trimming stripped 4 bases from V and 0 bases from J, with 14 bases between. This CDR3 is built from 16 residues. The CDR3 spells CASSPLGGQAKNIQYF. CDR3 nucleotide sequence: TGTGCCAGCAGCCCGTTGGGGGGGCAAGCCAAAAACATTCAGTACTTC.

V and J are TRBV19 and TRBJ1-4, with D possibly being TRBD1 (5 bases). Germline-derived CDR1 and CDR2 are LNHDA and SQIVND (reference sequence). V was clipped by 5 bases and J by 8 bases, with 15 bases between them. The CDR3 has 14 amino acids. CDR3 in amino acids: CASSHRDREEKLFF. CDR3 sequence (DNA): TGTGCCAGTAGTCACCGGGACCGGGAAGAAAAACTGTTTTTT.

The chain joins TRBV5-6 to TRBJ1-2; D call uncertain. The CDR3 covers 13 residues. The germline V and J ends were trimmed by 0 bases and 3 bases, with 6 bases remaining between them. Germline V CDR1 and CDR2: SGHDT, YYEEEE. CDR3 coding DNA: TGTGCCAGCAGCTTGGGGATCTACTATGGCTACACCTTC. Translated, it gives CASSLGIYYGYTF.

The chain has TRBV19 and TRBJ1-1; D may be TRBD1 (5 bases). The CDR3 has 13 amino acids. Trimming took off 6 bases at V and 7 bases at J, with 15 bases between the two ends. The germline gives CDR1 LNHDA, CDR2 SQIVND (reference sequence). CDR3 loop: CASRNARDLEAFF. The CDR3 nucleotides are TGTGCCAGTAGAAACGCCAGGGACCTTGAAGCTTTCTTT.

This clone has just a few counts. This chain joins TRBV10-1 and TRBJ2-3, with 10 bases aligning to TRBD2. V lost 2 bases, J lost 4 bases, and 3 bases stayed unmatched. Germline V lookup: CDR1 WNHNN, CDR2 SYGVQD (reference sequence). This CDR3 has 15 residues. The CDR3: CASSEHGLAADTQYF. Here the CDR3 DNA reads TGCGCCAGCAGTGAGCACGGACTAGCGGCAGATACGCAGTATTTT.

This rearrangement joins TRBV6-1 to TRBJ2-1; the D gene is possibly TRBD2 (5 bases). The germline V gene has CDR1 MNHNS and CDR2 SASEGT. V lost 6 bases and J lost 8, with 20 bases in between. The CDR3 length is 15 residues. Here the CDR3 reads CASRVTGKSTHEQFF. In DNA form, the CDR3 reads TGTGCCAGCAGAGTGACGGGAAAAAGCACCCATGAGCAGTTCTTC.

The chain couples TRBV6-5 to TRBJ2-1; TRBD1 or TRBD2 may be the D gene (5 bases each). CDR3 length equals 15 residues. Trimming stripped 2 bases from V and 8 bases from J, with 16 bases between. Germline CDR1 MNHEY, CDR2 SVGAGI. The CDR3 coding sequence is TGTGCCAGCAGTTACACGGGACCCCACCTCGATGAGCAGTTCTTC. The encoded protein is CASSYTGPHLDEQFF.

CDR3 DNA: TGTGCCAGCAGTGGCCCTTTTATGAACACTGAAGCTTTCTTT. The encoded protein is CASSGPFMNTEAFF. The chain joins TRBV2 to TRBJ1-1; D uncertain. V was clipped by 4 bases and J by 0 bases, with 9 bases between them. The CDR3 contains 14 residues. Germline V gene lookup returns CDR1 SNHLY and CDR2 FYNNEI.

This chain's CDR3 is CAWSDQGGNTQYF. In nucleotides, the CDR3 is TGTGCCTGGAGTGATCAGGGGGGGAATACGCAGTATTTT. V and J are TRBV30 and TRBJ2-3, with D perhaps assigned TRBD1 or TRBD2 (7 bases each). The V and J ends lost 1 base and 7 bases respectively, with 12 bases between them. Germline V gene data show CDR1 as GTSNPN and CDR2 as SVGIG (reference sequence). The CDR3 runs to 13 residues. The full variable domain, completed using reference TRBV30 and TRBJ2-3, is SQTIHQWPATLVQPVGSPLSLECTVEGTSNPNLYWYRQAAGRGLQLLFYSVGIGQISSEVPQNLSASRPQDRQFILSSKKLLLSDSGFYLCAWSDQGGNTQYFGPGTRLTVL.

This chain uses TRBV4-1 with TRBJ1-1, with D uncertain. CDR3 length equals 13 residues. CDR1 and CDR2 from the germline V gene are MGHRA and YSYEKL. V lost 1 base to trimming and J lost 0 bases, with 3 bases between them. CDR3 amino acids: CASSQGMNTEAFF. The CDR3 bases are TGCGCCAGCAGCCAAGGTATGAACACTGAAGCTTTCTTT.

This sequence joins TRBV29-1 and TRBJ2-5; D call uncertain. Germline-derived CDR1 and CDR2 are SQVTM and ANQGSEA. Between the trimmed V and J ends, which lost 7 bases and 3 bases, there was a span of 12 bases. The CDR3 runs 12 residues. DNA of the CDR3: TGCAGCGCCTTTTTCCGGGAAGAGACCCAGTACTTC. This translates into CSAFFREETQYF.

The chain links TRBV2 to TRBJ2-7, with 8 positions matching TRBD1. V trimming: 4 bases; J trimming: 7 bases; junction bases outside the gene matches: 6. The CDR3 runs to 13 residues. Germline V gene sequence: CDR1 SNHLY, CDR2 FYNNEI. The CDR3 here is CASSGQGIREQYF. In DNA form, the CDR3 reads TGTGCCAGCAGTGGACAGGGGATAAGAGAGCAGTACTTC.

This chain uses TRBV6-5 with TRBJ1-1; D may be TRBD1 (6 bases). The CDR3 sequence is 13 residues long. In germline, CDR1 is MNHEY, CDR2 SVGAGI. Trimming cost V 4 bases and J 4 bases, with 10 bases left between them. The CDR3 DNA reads TGTGCCAGCAGTTGGACAGTGGTCACTGAAGCTTTCTTT. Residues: CASSWTVVTEAFF.

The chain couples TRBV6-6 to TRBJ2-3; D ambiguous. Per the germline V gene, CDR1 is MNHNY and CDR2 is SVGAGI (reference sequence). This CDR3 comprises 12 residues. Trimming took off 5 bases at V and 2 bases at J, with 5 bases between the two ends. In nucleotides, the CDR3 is TGTGCCAGCAGTGGTCCCACAGATACGCAGTATTTT. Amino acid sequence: CASSGPTDTQYF.

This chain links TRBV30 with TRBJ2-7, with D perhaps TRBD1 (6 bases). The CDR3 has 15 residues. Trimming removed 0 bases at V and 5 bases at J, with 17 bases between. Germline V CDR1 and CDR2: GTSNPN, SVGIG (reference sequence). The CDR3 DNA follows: TGTGCCTGGAGTGTAGGGCCAGGGGCAGGGGACGAGCAGTACTTC. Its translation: CAWSVGPGAGDEQYF.

The CDR3 here is CASSSKTGMNTEAFF. The CDR3 DNA reads as TGTGCCAGCAGCTCTAAGACAGGAATGAACACTGAAGCTTTCTTT. The chain uses TRBV5-4 and TRBJ1-1, with TRBD1 as a possible D gene (6 bases). The CDR3 runs 15 residues. Trimming took off 3 bases at V and 0 bases at J, with 12 bases between the two ends. Germline assignment: CDR1 SGHNT and CDR2 YYREEE (reference sequence).

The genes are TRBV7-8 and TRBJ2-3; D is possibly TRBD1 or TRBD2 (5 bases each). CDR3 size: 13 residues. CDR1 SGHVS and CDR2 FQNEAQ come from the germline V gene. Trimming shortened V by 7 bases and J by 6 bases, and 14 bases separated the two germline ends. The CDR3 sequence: CASTSREGDTQYF. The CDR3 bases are TGTGCCAGCACCTCTCGCGAGGGGGATACGCAGTATTTT.

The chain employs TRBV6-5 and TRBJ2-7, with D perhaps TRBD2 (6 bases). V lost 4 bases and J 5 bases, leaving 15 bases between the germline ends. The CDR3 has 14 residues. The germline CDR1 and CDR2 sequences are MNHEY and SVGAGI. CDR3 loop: CASSWVAASNEQYF. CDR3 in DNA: TGTGCCAGCAGTTGGGTAGCGGCATCCAACGAGCAGTACTTC.

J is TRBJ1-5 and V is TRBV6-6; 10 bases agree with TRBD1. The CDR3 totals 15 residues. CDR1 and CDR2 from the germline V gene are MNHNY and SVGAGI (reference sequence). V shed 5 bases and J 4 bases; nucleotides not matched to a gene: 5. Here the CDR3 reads CASSQTGGFNQPQHF. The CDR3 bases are TGTGCCAGCAGTCAGACAGGGGGCTTTAATCAGCCCCAGCATTTT.

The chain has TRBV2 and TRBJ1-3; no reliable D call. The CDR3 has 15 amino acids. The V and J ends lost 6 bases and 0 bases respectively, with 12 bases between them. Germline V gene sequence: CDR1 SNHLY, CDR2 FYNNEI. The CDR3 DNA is TGTGCCAGCAGGGACGGAGAAGTCTCTGGAAACACCATATATTTT. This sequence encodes CASRDGEVSGNTIYF.

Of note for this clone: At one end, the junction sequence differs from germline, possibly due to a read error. In DNA form, the CDR3 reads TGTGCCAGCACCCCTATTGGCGGCAGGGTGAATCAGGCCCAGCATTTT. Residues: CASTPIGGRVNQAQHF. The V and J genes are TRBV28 and TRBJ1-5; D is possibly TRBD1 (5 bases). The CDR3 is 16 residues long. CDR1 is MDHEN and CDR2 is SYDVKM in the germline V gene.

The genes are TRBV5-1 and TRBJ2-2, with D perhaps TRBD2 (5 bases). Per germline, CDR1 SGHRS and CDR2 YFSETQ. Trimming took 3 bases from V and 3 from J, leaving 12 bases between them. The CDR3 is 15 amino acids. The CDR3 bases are TGCGCCAGCAGCTGGAAGGGAGAAGACACCGGGGAGCTGTTTTTT. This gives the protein CASSWKGEDTGELFF.

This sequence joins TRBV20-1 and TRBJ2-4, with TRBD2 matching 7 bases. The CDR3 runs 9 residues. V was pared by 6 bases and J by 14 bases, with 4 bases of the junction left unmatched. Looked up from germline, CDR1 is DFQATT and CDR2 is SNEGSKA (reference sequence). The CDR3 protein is CSAELAKYF. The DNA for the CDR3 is TGCAGTGCCGAACTAGCGAAGTACTTC.

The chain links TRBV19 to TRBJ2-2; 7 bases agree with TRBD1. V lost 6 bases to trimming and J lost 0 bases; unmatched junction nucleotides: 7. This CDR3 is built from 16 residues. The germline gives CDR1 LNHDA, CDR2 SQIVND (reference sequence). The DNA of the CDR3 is TGTGCCAGTAGAAAACTGGGACAGTCGAACACCGGGGAGCTGTTTTTT. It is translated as CASRKLGQSNTGELFF.

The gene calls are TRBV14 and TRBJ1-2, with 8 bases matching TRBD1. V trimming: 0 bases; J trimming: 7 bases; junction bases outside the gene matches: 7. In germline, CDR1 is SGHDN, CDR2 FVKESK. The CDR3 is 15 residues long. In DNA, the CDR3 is TGTGCCAGCAGCCAAGATATGCACGGGACAGGTGGCTACACCTTC. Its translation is CASSQDMHGTGGYTF.

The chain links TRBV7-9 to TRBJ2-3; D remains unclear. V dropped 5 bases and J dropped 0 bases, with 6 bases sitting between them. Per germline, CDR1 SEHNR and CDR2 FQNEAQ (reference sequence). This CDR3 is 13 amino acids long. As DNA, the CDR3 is TGTGCCAGCAGCCTTATGAGCACAGATACGCAGTATTTT. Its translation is CASSLMSTDTQYF.